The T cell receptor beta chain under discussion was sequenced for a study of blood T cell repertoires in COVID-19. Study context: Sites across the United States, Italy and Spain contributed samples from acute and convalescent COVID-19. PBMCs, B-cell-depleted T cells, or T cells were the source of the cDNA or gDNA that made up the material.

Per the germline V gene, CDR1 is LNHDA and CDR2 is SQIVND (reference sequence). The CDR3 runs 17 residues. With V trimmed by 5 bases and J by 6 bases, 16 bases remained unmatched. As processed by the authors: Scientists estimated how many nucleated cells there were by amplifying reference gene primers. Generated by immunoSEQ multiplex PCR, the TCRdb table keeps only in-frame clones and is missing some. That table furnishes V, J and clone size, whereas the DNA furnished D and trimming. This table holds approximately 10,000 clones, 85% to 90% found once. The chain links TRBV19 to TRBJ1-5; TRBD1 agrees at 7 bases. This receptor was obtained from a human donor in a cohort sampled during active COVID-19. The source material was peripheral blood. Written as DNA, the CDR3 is TGTGCCAGTAGTGAGGCCGGTGGCCGGCCAGGGGGTCAGCCCCAGCATTTT. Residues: CASSEAGGRPGGQPQHF.